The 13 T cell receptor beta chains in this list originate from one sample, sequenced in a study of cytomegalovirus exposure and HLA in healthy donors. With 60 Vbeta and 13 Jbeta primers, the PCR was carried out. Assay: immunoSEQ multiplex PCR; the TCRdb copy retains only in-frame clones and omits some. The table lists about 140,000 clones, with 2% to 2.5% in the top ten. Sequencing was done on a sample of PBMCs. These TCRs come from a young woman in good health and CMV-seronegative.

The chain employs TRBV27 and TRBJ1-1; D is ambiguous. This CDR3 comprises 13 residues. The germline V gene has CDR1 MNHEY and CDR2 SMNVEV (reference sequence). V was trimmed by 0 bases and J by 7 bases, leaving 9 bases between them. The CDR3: CASSLSMSVEAFF. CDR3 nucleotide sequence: TGTGCCAGCAGTTTATCGATGTCAGTTGAAGCTTTCTTT.

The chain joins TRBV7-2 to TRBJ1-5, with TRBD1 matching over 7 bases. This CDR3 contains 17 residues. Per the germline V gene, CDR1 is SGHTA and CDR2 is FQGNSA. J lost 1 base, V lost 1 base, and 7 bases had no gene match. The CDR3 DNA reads TGTGCCAGCAGCTTAGGGGACAGCGGAAGAAGCAATCAGCCCCAGCATTTT. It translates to CASSLGDSGRSNQPQHF. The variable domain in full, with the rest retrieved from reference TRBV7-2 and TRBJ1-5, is GAGVSQSPSNKVTEKGKDVELRCDPISGHTALYWYRQSLGQGLEFLIYFQGNSAPDKSGLPSDRFSAERTGGSVSTLTIQRTQQEDSAVYLCASSLGDSGRSNQPQHFGDGTRLSIL.

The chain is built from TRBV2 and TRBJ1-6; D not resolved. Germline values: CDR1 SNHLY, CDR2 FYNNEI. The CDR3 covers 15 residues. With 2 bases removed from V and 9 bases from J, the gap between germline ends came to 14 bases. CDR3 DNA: TGTGCCAGCAGTGAACGCCTGCTGGGGAGTTCACCCCTCCACTTT. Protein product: CASSERLLGSSPLHF.

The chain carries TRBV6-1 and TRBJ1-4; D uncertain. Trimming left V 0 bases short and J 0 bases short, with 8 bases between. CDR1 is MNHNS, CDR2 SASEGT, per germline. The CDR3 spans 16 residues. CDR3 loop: CASSEARRATNEKLFF. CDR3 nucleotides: TGTGCCAGCAGTGAAGCTAGGAGAGCAACTAATGAAAAACTGTTTTTT.

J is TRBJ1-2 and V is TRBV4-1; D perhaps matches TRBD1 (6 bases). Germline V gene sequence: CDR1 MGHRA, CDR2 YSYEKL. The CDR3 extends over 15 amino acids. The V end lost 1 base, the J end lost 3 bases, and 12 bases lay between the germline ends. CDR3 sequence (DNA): TGCGCCAGCAGCCAAGTTGGGGCAGGGGACTATGGCTACACCTTC. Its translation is CASSQVGAGDYGYTF.

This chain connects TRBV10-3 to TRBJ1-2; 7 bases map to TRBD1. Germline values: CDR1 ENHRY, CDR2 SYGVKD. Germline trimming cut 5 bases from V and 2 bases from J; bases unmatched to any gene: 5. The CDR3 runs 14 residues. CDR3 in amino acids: CAISMGQINYGYTF. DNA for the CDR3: TGTGCCATCAGTATGGGACAGATCAACTATGGCTACACCTTC.

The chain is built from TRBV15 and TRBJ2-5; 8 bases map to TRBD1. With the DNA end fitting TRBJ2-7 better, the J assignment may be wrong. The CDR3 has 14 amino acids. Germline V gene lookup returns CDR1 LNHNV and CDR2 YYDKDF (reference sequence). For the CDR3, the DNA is TGTGCCACCAGCAGACCGGGACAGGCCTACGAGCAGTACTTC. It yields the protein CATSRPGQAYEQYF.

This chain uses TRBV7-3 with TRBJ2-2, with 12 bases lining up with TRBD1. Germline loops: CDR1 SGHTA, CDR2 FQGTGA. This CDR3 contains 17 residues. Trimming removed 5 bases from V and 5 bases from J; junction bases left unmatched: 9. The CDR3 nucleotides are TGTGCCAGCAGCACAGCCGGGACAGGGGGCCGGACCGGGGAGCTGTTTTTT. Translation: CASSTAGTGGRTGELFF.

CDR3 DNA: TGCGCCAGCAGCCAATCCTTCGGGAGGGCCACTGGGACTGACTCCTACAATGAGCAGTTCTTC. It specifies CASSQSFGRATGTDSYNEQFF. The J gene is TRBJ2-1, the V gene TRBV4-1, with TRBD2 matching over 8 bases. Germline CDR1 is MGHRA and CDR2 is YSYEKL. The CDR3 totals 21 residues. The V and J ends lost 2 bases and 0 bases, in that order; junction bases with no gene match: 18.

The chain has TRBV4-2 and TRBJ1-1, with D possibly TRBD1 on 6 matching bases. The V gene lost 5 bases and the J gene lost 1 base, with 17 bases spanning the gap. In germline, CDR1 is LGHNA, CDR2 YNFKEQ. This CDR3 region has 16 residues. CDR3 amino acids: CASSKTRTEKNTEAFF. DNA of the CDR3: TGTGCCAGCAGCAAAACCCGGACAGAGAAGAACACTGAAGCTTTCTTT.

CDR3 amino acids: CASSLQRGNHGYTF. As DNA, the CDR3 is TGTGCCAGCAGCTTACAAAGAGGGAACCATGGCTACACCTTC. V is TRBV7-9 and J is TRBJ1-2, with D hard to call. CDR1 SEHNR and CDR2 FQNEAQ come from the germline V gene (reference sequence). Trimming stripped 2 bases from V and 6 bases from J, with 13 bases between. The CDR3 contains 14 residues.

The CDR3: CASSTTGPRTDTQYF. The CDR3 region has the DNA TGTGCCAGTAGTACCACAGGCCCCCGCACAGATACGCAGTATTTT. The chain couples TRBV19 to TRBJ2-3; D possibly corresponds to TRBD1 (5 bases). The CDR3 covers 15 residues. Germline V gene lookup returns CDR1 LNHDA and CDR2 SQIVND (reference sequence). Trimming cost V 4 bases and J 1 base, with 12 bases left between them.

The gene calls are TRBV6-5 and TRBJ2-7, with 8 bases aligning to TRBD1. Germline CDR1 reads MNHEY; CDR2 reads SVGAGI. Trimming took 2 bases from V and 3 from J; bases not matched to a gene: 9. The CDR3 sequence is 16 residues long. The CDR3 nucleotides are TGTGCCAGCAGTTACACTGACCCAGGGGGCCTCTACGAGCAGTACTTC. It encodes CASSYTDPGGLYEQYF.